This TCR beta chain derives from a study of CD8+CD57+ T cells in acquired aplastic anemia. Patients picked for sequencing had shown CD8+CD57+ cell expansion detected by flow cytometry. V was pared by 2 bases and J by 2 bases, with 10 bases between. Germline lookup yields CDR1 KGHDR and CDR2 SFDVKD. This CDR3 region has 15 residues. For CDR3 and TCR beta VDJ profiling, genomic DNA was the template used. TCRdb analysed the reads with MiXCR anew, one entry per CDR3 protein. The data hold 150,000 or so distinct CDR3 sequences, with 45% to 50% observed a single time. Input material: sorted CD4+, CD8+, or CD8+CD57+ T cells (not recorded which) from PBMCs. This TCR was sampled from a human donor with aplastic anemia. This rearrangement joins TRBV24-1 to TRBJ2-3, with a possible D match to TRBD1 (6 bases). The CDR3 reads CATSDSTGPTDTQYF. The CDR3 DNA reads as TGTGCCACCAGTGATTCAACAGGGCCCACAGATACGCAGTATTTT.